The rows below give T cell receptor beta chains drawn from one sample of a study of T-cell memory formation after mild COVID-19. TCRdb passed the 5' RACE reads through MiXCR, listing each CDR3 protein once. Of a few hundred thousand distinct CDR3 sequences listed, around 27% are singletons. Sequencing used PBMCs or a T cell subset sorted from them (not recorded which). All receptors derive from an adult woman who had mild COVID-19 (a few samples of this study predate the infection). Cell type and time point are not known. Both conserved end residues are part of each CDR3. D genes are given only for firm matches. Some rows have no size entry. The others give once, few or many, or a class for an expanded clone.

TRBD2	TRBV11-2	few	TRBJ2-3	TGTGCCAGCAGCTTAGGTGCGGGGGTTAGCACAGATACGCAGTATTTT	CASSLGAGVSTDTQYF
TRBD2	TRBV20-1	few	TRBJ2-7	TGCAGTGCGGGCGGGGGGATCAGCTCCTACGAGCAGTACTTC	CSAGGGISSYEQYF
TRBD2	TRBV7-2	few	TRBJ2-7	TGTGCCAGCAGCGCTAGCGGGGGGCAGCACGAGCAGTACTTC	CASSASGGQHEQYF
TRBD1	TRBV7-9	-	TRBJ2-2	TGTGCCAGCGGCGGACAGGGGTACACCGGGGAGCTGTTTTTT	CASGGQGYTGELFF
TRBD2	TRBV10-3	few	TRBJ2-3	TGTGCCATCAGTGAGTCGTCACGGACTAGGGATACGCAGTATTTT	CAISESSRTRDTQYF
-	TRBV7-2	few	TRBJ2-1	TGTGCCAGCAGCTTAAGGTGGATCGGGGGAGCAGATGAGCAGTTCTTC	CASSLRWIGGADEQFF
TRBD2	TRBV6-2/TRBV6-3	-	TRBJ2-3	TGTGCCAGCCAGCAAGCGGGGGGGCCTGGAGATACGCAGTATTTT	CASQQAGGPGDTQYF
-	TRBV9	-	TRBJ1-2	TGTGCCAGCAGCAAGACAGCCCCAATGGCGTATGGCTACACCTTC	CASSKTAPMAYGYTF
-	TRBV20-1	few	TRBJ1-2	TGCAGTGCTAGAGATCGGGGTGCTTTCGATGGCTACACCTTC	CSARDRGAFDGYTF
TRBD2	TRBV5-1	many	TRBJ2-1	TGCGCCAGCAGCTTCGCGGGGGGGCCGAGGAATGAGCAGTTCTTC	CASSFAGGPRNEQFF
-	TRBV9	-	TRBJ1-4	TGTGCCAGCAGCGAGGGGGATGGCTTCAGTGAAAAACTGTTTTTT	CASSEGDGFSEKLFF
-	TRBV20-1	-	TRBJ2-1	TGCAGTGCTAGATTCCCGGAAGGGCTAGCGCAGTTCTTC	CSARFPEGLAQFF
TRBD1	TRBV20-1	-	TRBJ1-5	TGCAGTGCTGGGGGGACAGTCTTTAGCAATCAGCCCCAGCATTTT	CSAGGTVFSNQPQHF
TRBD2	TRBV18	few	TRBJ2-7	TGTGCCAGCTCACCAGGGACTAGCGGGCTAGACGAGCAGTACTTC	CASSPGTSGLDEQYF
-	TRBV3-1	-	TRBJ1-1	TGTGCCAGCAGTCGGTTGGACACTGAAGCTTTCTTT	CASSRLDTEAFF
-	TRBV12-3/TRBV12-4	-	TRBJ1-1	TGTGCCAGCAGTTTAGTTGTGGCAGATAACACTGAAGCTTTCTTT	CASSLVVADNTEAFF
-	TRBV7-6	few	TRBJ2-7	TGTGCCAGCAGCTTAGAGGTCGGAAGCTCCTACGAGCAGTACTTC	CASSLEVGSSYEQYF
-	TRBV7-6	-	TRBJ2-3	TGTGCCAGCAGCAACGGGGGGCCCGTAGATACGCAGTATTTT	CASSNGGPVDTQYF
-	TRBV15	few	TRBJ2-1	TGTGCCACCTCGTGGTCAGGATCTCAGGAGCAGTTCTTC	CATSWSGSQEQFF
-	TRBV7-6	-	TRBJ2-3	TGTGCCAGCAGTAACTTGGGTAGCGGAGGAGATACGCAGTATTTT	CASSNLGSGGDTQYF
TRBD2	TRBV24-1	once	TRBJ2-1	TGTGCCACCAGTGATCCCAGGACTAGTGGGAATGAGCAGTTCTTC	CATSDPRTSGNEQFF
-	TRBV29-1	-	TRBJ1-1	TGCAGCGCGGGGGATGCCGAGGGCACTGAAGCTTTCTTT	CSAGDAEGTEAFF
-	TRBV7-8	-	TRBJ2-7	TGTGCCAGCAGCTCAATAGGTGTCTCCTACGAGCAGTACTTC	CASSSIGVSYEQYF
-	TRBV7-9	once	TRBJ2-1	TGTGCCAGCAGACCCCCTTCAGGGAACAATGAGCAGTTCTTC	CASRPPSGNNEQFF
-	TRBV7-9	-	TRBJ1-1	TGTGCCAGCAGCCCAGATAAGAACACTGAAGCTTTCTTT	CASSPDKNTEAFF
TRBD2	TRBV7-3	few	TRBJ2-3	TGTGCCAGCAGCTTAAAAGGGGGACTAGCGGGGGCACGGCCCACAGATACGCAGTATTTT	CASSLKGGLAGARPTDTQYF